The clone carrying this TCR beta chain was seen a single time. Its antigen is unknown. This record comes from a study of vaccination effects on CD4 cells after COVID-19. Study at large: Vaccine administered to participants consisted of two doses of either BNT162b2 or mRNA-1273. Study results and caveats: Clones arising from infection and from vaccination showed marked clonal contraction late after vaccination. Common cold coronavirus cross-reactivity was shown by only 1 of 255 vaccine-induced clones in healthy vaccinees. Convalescent patients numbered few in the study; early post-infection timepoints were missing entirely.

Assay: immunoSEQ multiplex PCR; the TCRdb copy retains only in-frame clones and omits some. The sample lists fewer than 30,000 clones, roughly 80% occurring once. Before any sequencing was done, the ViraFEST assay used viral peptide pools to expand antigen-specific CD4+ T cells. CD4+ T cell isolation took place after 10 days of culture. The vaccine recipients had no prior SARS-CoV-2 infection, with negative nucleocapsid antibodies. The CDR3 spans 14 residues. V lost 5 bases, J lost 4 bases, and 13 bases lay in between. CDR1 and CDR2 from the germline V gene are SGHRS and YFSETQ. This TCR derives from a human donor who received a COVID-19 vaccine. Material: CD4+ T cells from PBMCs cultured with HCoV-NL63 spike peptides, obtained before COVID-19 vaccination. This chain links TRBV5-1 with TRBJ2-1; D gene ambiguous. The CDR3 DNA is TGCGCCAGCAGTCCTGGGTCCGCTTACAATGAGCAGTTCTTC. It yields the protein CASSPGSAYNEQFF.